Below are 16 T cell receptor beta chains sequenced from a single sample in a study of cytomegalovirus exposure and HLA in healthy donors. A multiplex PCR was run with 60 Vbeta primers and 13 Jbeta primers. Using immunoSEQ multiplex PCR, the repertoire was profiled, and TCRdb retains in-frame clones only, with some absent. The sample includes approximately 140,000 clones. Sequenced: PBMCs. These receptors were collected from a woman between 18 and 30 years old in good health and CMV-seronegative.

The V gene is TRBV19, the J gene TRBJ1-4; 9 bases align to TRBD1. J lost 2 bases, V lost 2 bases, and 15 bases had no gene match. CDR1 is LNHDA and CDR2 is SQIVND in the germline V gene (reference sequence). This CDR3 contains 20 residues. CDR3 coding DNA: TGTGCCAGTAGTATATGGTACCCGGTGGGACAGGGAAGCACTAATGAAAAACTGTTTTTT. It codes for CASSIWYPVGQGSTNEKLFF.

The genes are TRBV4-3 and TRBJ2-3, with D maybe TRBD1 (7 bases). CDR1 and CDR2 (germline): LGHNA, YSLEER. There are 15 residues in the CDR3. Deletions cut 1 base from V and 8 bases from J, with 16 bases between. CDR3 coding DNA: TGCGCCAGCAGCCAAGGATCCAGGGGGGTTCGTACGCAGTATTTT. Translating gives CASSQGSRGVRTQYF.

This chain connects TRBV7-2 to TRBJ2-6; tentative D call: TRBD1 (5 bases). This CDR3 is built from 15 residues. Trimming left V 3 bases short and J 2 bases short, with 8 bases between. CDR1 is SGHTA, CDR2 FQGNSA, per germline. CDR3 sequence reads: CASSFRTPGANVLTF. CDR3 bases: TGTGCCAGCAGCTTTCGGACACCTGGGGCCAACGTCCTGACTTTC.

The rearrangement joins TRBV18 to TRBJ1-2, with D possibly matching TRBD1 (6 bases). The V gene's germline CDR1 is KGHSH and CDR2 LQKENI. This CDR3 spans 17 amino acids. With 2 bases removed from V and 2 bases from J, the gap between germline ends came to 18 bases. The DNA for the CDR3 is TGTGCCAGCTCACCAACGGGACACCCCCTTCCCAACTATGGCTACACCTTC. Translating it yields CASSPTGHPLPNYGYTF.

This chain links TRBV6-1 with TRBJ2-3; 12 nucleotides agree with TRBD2. Germline CDR1 is MNHNS and CDR2 is SASEGT. The CDR3 consists of 14 residues. Trimming at V came to 10 bases and at J to 5 bases, leaving 7 bases not matched to a gene. This chain's CDR3 is CAILAGGPEDTQYF. CDR3 DNA sequence: TGTGCCATCCTAGCGGGAGGGCCCGAAGATACGCAGTATTTT.

CDR3 sequence: CASSGTDSYEQYF. The CDR3 DNA sequence: TGTGCCAGCTCCGGGACAGATTCCTACGAGCAGTACTTC. The rearrangement uses TRBV9 and TRBJ2-7, with 7 bases fitting TRBD1. Germline CDR1 reads SGDLS; CDR2 reads YYNGEE. Trimming removed 7 bases from V and 1 base from J; junction bases left unmatched: 5. The CDR3 length is 13 residues.

This chain links TRBV19 with TRBJ2-3; 12 nucleotides align to TRBD2. Germline V gene sequence: CDR1 LNHDA, CDR2 SQIVND (reference sequence). This CDR3 comprises 17 residues. V lost 5 bases to trimming and J lost 1 base; unmatched junction nucleotides: 7. CDR3 DNA: TGTGCCAGTAGTTGGCTAGCGGGAGGGCGGGGCACAGATACGCAGTATTTT. This encodes CASSWLAGGRGTDTQYF.

This CDR3 is CASSLAGVPEAFF. CDR3 nucleotides: TGTGCCAGCAGCTTAGCAGGGGTCCCTGAAGCTTTCTTT. The chain joins TRBV5-5 to TRBJ1-1; maybe TRBD1 (6 bases). Germline assignment: CDR1 SGHKS and CDR2 YYEKEE (reference sequence). The CDR3 consists of 13 residues. Deletions cut 2 bases from V and 6 bases from J, with 11 bases between.

As to this clone: The sample contains more than one DNA sequence encoding this CDR3. This chain joins TRBV19 and TRBJ1-5; D gene unclear. Trimming left V 4 bases short and J 2 bases short, with 6 bases between. From germline, CDR1 is LNHDA and CDR2 SQIVND (reference sequence). The CDR3 has 13 amino acids. The CDR3 DNA reads TGTGCCAGTAGTACCCTAGGCAATCAGCCCCAGCATTTT. It codes for CASSTLGNQPQHF.

The V and J genes are TRBV5-1 and TRBJ2-7; 11 bases agree with TRBD2. Germline CDR1 is SGHRS and CDR2 is YFSETQ. The CDR3 runs 14 residues. Trimming removed 5 bases from V and 2 bases from J; junction bases left unmatched: 3. The CDR3 is CASRMGLAAYEQYF. In DNA, the CDR3 is TGCGCCAGCAGGATGGGACTAGCGGCCTACGAGCAGTACTTC.

As concerns this clone: Sequence at one end of the junction differs from germline and may be a read error. The chain links TRBV7-9 to TRBJ2-3, with 7 positions matching TRBD2. The V gene's germline CDR1 is SEHNR and CDR2 FQNEAQ (reference sequence). This CDR3 comprises 16 residues. The CDR3 loop reads CASSLGSGASTGTQYF. CDR3 nucleotide sequence: TGTGCCAGCAGCTTAGGCAGCGGGGCTAGCACAGGTACGCAGTATTTT. Combining the CDR3 with reference TRBV7-9 and TRBJ2-3 gives the whole variable domain DTGVSQNPRHKITKRGQNVTFRCDPISEHNRLYWYRQTLGQGPEFLTYFQNEAQLEKSRLLSDRFSAERPKGSFSTLEIQRTEQGDSAMYLCASSLGSGASTGTQYFGPGTRLTVL.

The chain couples TRBV2 to TRBJ2-2; TRBD1 might be the D (5 bases). Germline V gene lookup returns CDR1 SNHLY and CDR2 FYNNEI. The CDR3 length is 14 residues. Trimming left V 6 bases short and J 6 bases short, with 14 bases between. CDR3 in amino acids: CASRSRGGAGELFF. The CDR3 nucleotides read TGTGCCAGCAGGTCTAGGGGTGGGGCCGGGGAGCTGTTTTTT.

V is TRBV6-4 and J is TRBJ1-1, with D uncertain. Germline CDR1 is MRHNA and CDR2 is SNTAGT. V lost 4 bases, J lost 0 bases, and 9 bases lay in between. This CDR3 comprises 14 residues. The CDR3 region is CASSANSMNTEAFF. The CDR3 DNA follows: TGTGCCAGCAGTGCTAACAGCATGAACACTGAAGCTTTCTTT.

The rearrangement links TRBV6-5 to TRBJ1-2; TRBD1 matches 9 bases. The germline V gene has CDR1 MNHEY and CDR2 SVGAGI. The CDR3 contains 14 residues. The V gene end was trimmed by 5 bases and the J gene end by 3 bases; junction bases not matched to a gene: 4. The CDR3: CASSRQGVDYGYTF. The CDR3 DNA follows: TGTGCCAGCAGTAGACAGGGGGTAGACTATGGCTACACCTTC.

The chain employs TRBV7-2 and TRBJ2-5, with TRBD2 matching over 11 bases. Germline V gene lookup returns CDR1 SGHTA and CDR2 FQGNSA. The junction had 6 bases not matched to a gene; V was cut back by 4 bases and J by 2 bases. The CDR3 has 16 residues. The CDR3 region has the DNA TGTGCCAGCAGCTCCCGACTAGCGGGGATGCAAGAGACCCAGTACTTC. This gives the protein CASSSRLAGMQETQYF.

This rearrangement joins TRBV6-1 to TRBJ2-1; TRBD2 aligns across 8 bases. From germline, CDR1 is MNHNS and CDR2 SASEGT. This CDR3 is 16 amino acids long. J gave up 3 bases and V 7 bases, and 11 bases lay outside the gene matches. CDR3: CASTDGRAGSYNEQFF. The CDR3 DNA sequence: TGTGCCAGCACTGACGGGAGGGCCGGGAGCTACAATGAGCAGTTCTTC.